A single sample gave rise to the 8 T cell receptor beta chains below, sequenced in a study of identical twins. TCRdb reprocessed the 5' RACE reads via MiXCR and lists one record per CDR3 protein. The sample consists of approximately 690,000 distinct CDR3 sequences, over 5% of them appearing once. Sequencing was done on a sample of naive T cells sorted from blood. These receptors were obtained from a young man in good health.

This clonotype has at least ten counts. V and J are TRBV7-9 and TRBJ2-1, with D unresolved. Germline V gene data show CDR1 as SEHNR and CDR2 as FQNEAQ (reference sequence). CDR3 length: 12 residues. V was shortened by 0 bases and J by 9 bases, with 6 bases between the two germline ends. The CDR3 nucleotides are TGTGCCAGCAGCTTAGCTCGCGGTGAGCAGTTCTTC. As protein: CASSLARGEQFF.

Regarding this clonotype: A read error may be the cause here, since a much bigger clone is one base away. The chain uses TRBV28 and TRBJ2-1; the D is unclear. The CDR3 covers 15 residues. The germline V gene encodes CDR1 MDHEN and CDR2 SYDVKM. The CDR3 loop reads CASSKTSIARNEEFF. The CDR3 bases are TGTGCCAGCAGTAAAACGTCGATAGCTCGCAATGAGGAGTTCTTC.

Ten or more counts support this clonotype. This CDR3 reads CASSLSGGRGTEAFF. Written as DNA, the CDR3 is TGCGCCAGCAGCCTATCGGGGGGTCGGGGCACTGAAGCTTTCTTT. V usage is TRBV4-3 and J usage is TRBJ1-1; D is possibly TRBD1 (5 bases). Trimming pared 4 bases from V and 4 bases from J, leaving 16 bases between. Germline V gene sequence: CDR1 LGHNA, CDR2 YSLEER. The length of the CDR3 is 15 residues.

The genes are TRBV6-1 and TRBJ2-1; possibly TRBD2 for D (6 bases). This CDR3 comprises 13 residues. The germline V gene encodes CDR1 MNHNS and CDR2 SASEGT. With 6 bases removed from V and 5 bases from J, the gap between germline ends came to 11 bases. The chain's CDR3 is CASSRLGDNEQFF. CDR3 in DNA: TGTGCCAGCAGCCGACTAGGGGACAATGAGCAGTTCTTC.

The chain is built from TRBV21-1 and TRBJ2-7. TRBV21-1 represents a pseudogene. The CDR3 length is 14 residues. The CDR3: CASSNGRTYYEQYV. The CDR3 region has the DNA TGTGCCAGCAGCAACGGTAGGACCTACTACGAGCAGTACGTC.

At least ten counts were recorded for this clonotype. The chain employs TRBV5-1 and TRBJ2-1, with TRBD2 identical over 10 bases. The CDR3 is 19 amino acids. The trim removed 1 base at V and 4 bases at J, leaving 14 bases unmatched. Germline CDR1 reads SGHRS; CDR2 reads YFSETQ. The CDR3, as DNA: TGCGCCAGCAGCTTGTGGAGTAGCGGGAGGCAGGGGACTTACAATGAGCAGTTCTTC. It is translated as CASSLWSSGRQGTYNEQFF.

This clonotype occurred many times. The CDR3 is CASSFGEGNSPLHF. In DNA, the CDR3 is TGTGCCAGCAGTTTCGGGGAGGGCAATTCACCCCTCCACTTT. V is TRBV27 and J is TRBJ1-6; no clear D. Between the trimmed V and J ends, which lost 3 bases and 7 bases, there was a span of 10 bases. Germline-derived CDR1 and CDR2 are MNHEY and SMNVEV (reference sequence). This CDR3 spans 14 amino acids.

Many counts were recorded for this clonotype. The chain uses TRBV12-3 or TRBV12-4 and TRBJ2-3, with D maybe TRBD2 (5 bases). V was shortened by 3 bases and J by 11 bases, with 9 bases between the two germline ends. The CDR3 loop spans 11 amino acids. CDR3 loop: CASSFDGKQYF. The CDR3 DNA sequence: TGTGCCAGCAGTTTTGACGGGAAGCAGTATTTT.